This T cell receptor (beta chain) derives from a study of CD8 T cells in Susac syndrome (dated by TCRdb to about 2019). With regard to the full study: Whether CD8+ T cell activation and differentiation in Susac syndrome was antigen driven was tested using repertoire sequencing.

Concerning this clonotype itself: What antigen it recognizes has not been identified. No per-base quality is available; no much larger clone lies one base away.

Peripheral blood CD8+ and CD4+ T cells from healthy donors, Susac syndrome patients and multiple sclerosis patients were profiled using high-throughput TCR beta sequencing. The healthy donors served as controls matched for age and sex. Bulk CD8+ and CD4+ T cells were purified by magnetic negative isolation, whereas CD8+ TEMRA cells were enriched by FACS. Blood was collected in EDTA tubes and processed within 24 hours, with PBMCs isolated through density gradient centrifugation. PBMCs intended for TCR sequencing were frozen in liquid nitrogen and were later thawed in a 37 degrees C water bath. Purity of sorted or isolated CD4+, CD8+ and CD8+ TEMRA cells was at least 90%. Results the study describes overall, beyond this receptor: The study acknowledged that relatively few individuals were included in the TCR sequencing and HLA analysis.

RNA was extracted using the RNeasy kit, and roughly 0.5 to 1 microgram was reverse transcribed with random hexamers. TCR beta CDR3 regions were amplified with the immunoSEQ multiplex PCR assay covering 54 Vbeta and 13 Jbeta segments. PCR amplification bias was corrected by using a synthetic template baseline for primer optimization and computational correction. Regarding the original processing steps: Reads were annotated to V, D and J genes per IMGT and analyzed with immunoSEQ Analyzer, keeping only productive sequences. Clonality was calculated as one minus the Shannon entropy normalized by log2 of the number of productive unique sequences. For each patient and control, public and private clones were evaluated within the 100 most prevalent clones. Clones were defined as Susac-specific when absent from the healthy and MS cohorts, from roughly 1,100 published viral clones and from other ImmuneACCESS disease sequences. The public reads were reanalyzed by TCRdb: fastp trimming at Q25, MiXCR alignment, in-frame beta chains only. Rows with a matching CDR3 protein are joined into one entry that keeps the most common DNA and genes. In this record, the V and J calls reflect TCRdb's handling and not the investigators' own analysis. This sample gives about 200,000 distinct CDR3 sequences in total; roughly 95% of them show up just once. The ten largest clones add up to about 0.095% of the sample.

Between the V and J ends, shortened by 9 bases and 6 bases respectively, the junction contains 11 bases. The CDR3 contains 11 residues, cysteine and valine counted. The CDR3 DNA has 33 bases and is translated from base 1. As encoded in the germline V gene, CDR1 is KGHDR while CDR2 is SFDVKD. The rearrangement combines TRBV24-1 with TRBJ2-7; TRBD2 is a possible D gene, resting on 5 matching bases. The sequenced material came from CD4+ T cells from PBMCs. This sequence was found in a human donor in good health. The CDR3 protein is CATWPAGEQYV. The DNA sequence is TGTGCCACCTGGCCGGCGGGCGAGCAGTACGTC.